Included here is one T cell receptor beta chain sequence, with context. The entry originates in a study of shared T cell receptors in the human thymus. Method: immunoSEQ multiplex PCR; TCRdb's copy keeps in-frame clones and lacks some. The sample has some 700,000 clones; roughly 88% are singletons. This sample also appeared in a second study, on human thymus T cells.

The specimen was thymocytes. The sequence derives from a girl under three years old with a congenital heart defect.

CDR3 region: CASSLVPWGGYGYTF. CDR3 sequence (DNA): TGTGCCAGCAGCTTGGTTCCGTGGGGAGGCTATGGCTACACCTTC. The gene calls are TRBV5-5 and TRBJ1-2; D is unclear. The length of the CDR3 is 15 residues. Germline CDR1 reads SGHKS; CDR2 reads YYEKEE (reference sequence). Trimming left V 0 bases short and J 4 bases short, with 13 bases between.